Below, 2 T cell receptor beta chains from the same sample are listed, as sequenced in a study of T cell responses to AZD1222 COVID-19 vaccine. Sequenced by immunoSEQ multiplex PCR; TCRdb stores in-frame clones only, minus some. The table includes 100,000 to 150,000 clones, roughly 90% detected once. This specimen was peripheral blood, taken on day 0 of AZD1222 vaccination. The receptors stem from an adult in good health.

V and J are TRBV4-1 and TRBJ2-2; D might be TRBD2 (5 bases). Germline loops: CDR1 MGHRA, CDR2 YSYEKL. This CDR3 region has 16 residues. Trimming left V 5 bases short and J 6 bases short, with 19 bases between. The CDR3 protein is CASSLEAATFPGELFF. As DNA, the CDR3 is TGCGCCAGCAGCTTAGAAGCGGCTACGTTCCCCGGGGAGCTGTTTTTT.

This rearrangement joins TRBV13 to TRBJ1-2; D might be TRBD1 (6 bases). Germline V lookup: CDR1 PRHDT, CDR2 FYEKMQ (reference sequence). CDR3 size: 17 residues. Trimming removed 4 bases from V and 5 bases from J, with 23 bases in between. Here the CDR3 reads CASSSPSRDTYVYGYTF. The CDR3 nucleotides read TGTGCCAGCAGCTCCCCATCCCGGGACACCTACGTGTATGGCTACACCTTC.